Following are 11 T cell receptor beta chains from one sample sequenced in a study of PD-1 blockade in mismatch repair-deficient tumors. Assay used: immunoSEQ multiplex PCR; TCRdb lists only in-frame clones, some missing. The repertoire consists of some 100,000 clones, with about four fifths occurring once and the leading ten covering approximately 6.5%. Specimen: peripheral blood, collected roughly 36 weeks after starting pembrolizumab. The origin of the receptors is an adult with mismatch repair-deficient cancer.

The J gene is TRBJ2-1, the V gene TRBV7-2; no firm D call. V lost 2 bases, J lost 10 bases, and 12 bases lay in between. The CDR3 contains 13 residues. CDR1 and CDR2 from the germline V gene are SGHTA and FQGNSA. The CDR3 sequence: CASSLIRPVEQFF. Here the CDR3 DNA reads TGTGCCAGCAGCTTAATTCGACCAGTCGAGCAGTTCTTC. The full variable domain, in which reference TRBV7-2 and TRBJ2-1 provide the parts outside the CDR3, is GAGVSQSPSNKVTEKGKDVELRCDPISGHTALYWYRQSLGQGLEFLIYFQGNSAPDKSGLPSDRFSAERTGGSVSTLTIQRTQQEDSAVYLCASSLIRPVEQFFGPGTRLTVL.

The CDR3 region has the DNA TGTGCCAGCAGCGGCCAATGGGATAAACTATCCGATGAGCAGTTCTTC. It encodes CASSGQWDKLSDEQFF. The V and J genes are TRBV7-9 and TRBJ2-1; D remains unclear. The germline V gene has CDR1 SEHNR and CDR2 FQNEAQ (reference sequence). V was pared by 5 bases and J by 8 bases, with 22 bases between. This CDR3 has 16 amino acids. Supplemented by reference TRBV7-9 and TRBJ2-1, the full variable domain reads DTGVSQNPRHKITKRGQNVTFRCDPISEHNRLYWYRQTLGQGPEFLTYFQNEAQLEKSRLLSDRFSAERPKGSFSTLEIQRTEQGDSAMYLCASSGQWDKLSDEQFFGPGTRLTVL.

V and J are TRBV7-8 and TRBJ1-2, with 7 bases lining up with TRBD1. V lost 3 bases, J lost 8 bases, and 15 bases stayed unmatched. Germline CDR1 is SGHVS and CDR2 is FQNEAQ. This CDR3 region has 16 residues. Here the CDR3 DNA reads TGTGCCAGCAGCTTGGGACAGCTCTCAAGTCTCCAGGGCTACACCTTC. Amino acids: CASSLGQLSSLQGYTF.

J is TRBJ2-1 and V is TRBV11-2, with a tentative D call TRBD2 (6 bases). The length of the CDR3 is 15 residues. V lost 1 base and J 0 bases, leaving 7 bases between the germline ends. The V gene's germline CDR1 is SGHAT and CDR2 FQNNGV. The CDR3 sequence: CASSLGGNSYNEQFF. Here the CDR3 DNA reads TGTGCCAGCAGCTTAGGCGGGAACTCCTACAATGAGCAGTTCTTC.

This clone was picked up a small number of times. CDR3 amino acids: CAWGEQGPGYTF. In DNA form, the CDR3 reads TGTGCCTGGGGGGAACAGGGTCCTGGCTACACCTTC. This sequence joins TRBV30 and TRBJ1-2, with D perhaps TRBD1 (6 bases). The V end was cut by 5 bases, the J end by 7 bases, with 14 bases between. Germline V gene data show CDR1 as GTSNPN and CDR2 as SVGIG (reference sequence). The CDR3 consists of 12 residues. Combining the CDR3 with reference TRBV30 and TRBJ1-2 gives the whole variable domain SQTIHQWPATLVQPVGSPLSLECTVEGTSNPNLYWYRQAAGRGLQLLFYSVGIGQISSEVPQNLSASRPQDRQFILSSKKLLLSDSGFYLCAWGEQGPGYTFGSGTRLTVV.

V usage is TRBV11-3 and J usage is TRBJ2-7; 7 bases match TRBD1. This CDR3 is 14 amino acids long. V shed 4 bases and J 2 bases; nucleotides not matched to a gene: 5. The germline CDR1 and CDR2 sequences are SGHNT and YENEEA. The CDR3 region has the DNA TGTGCCAGCAGCTCGGGACAGAATCCCTACGAGCAGTACTTC. Its protein product is CASSSGQNPYEQYF. Filled out from reference TRBV11-3 and TRBJ2-7, the complete variable domain reads EAGVVQSPRYKIIEKKQPVAFWCNPISGHNTLYWYLQNLGQGPELLIRYENEEAVDDSQLPKDRFSAERLKGVDSTLKIQPAELGDSAVYLCASSSGQNPYEQYFGPGTRLTVT.

The CDR3 loop is CASSSTIAGGYTF. In DNA form, the CDR3 reads TGTGCCAGCAGTTCTACCATCGCGGGTGGCTACACCTTC. The chain is built from TRBV27 and TRBJ1-2; D is uncertain. V was shortened by 4 bases and J by 7 bases, with 13 bases between the two germline ends. In germline, CDR1 is MNHEY, CDR2 SMNVEV (reference sequence). The CDR3 runs 13 residues.

This chain joins TRBV6-6 and TRBJ1-4; possible D gene TRBD1, 6 bases. With 9 bases removed from V and 4 bases from J, the gap between germline ends came to 12 bases. CDR1 and CDR2 (germline): MNHNY, SVGAGI (reference sequence). This CDR3 region has 13 residues. The CDR3 sequence: CASTGFSNEKLFF. DNA of the CDR3: TGTGCCAGTACAGGGTTTAGTAATGAAAAACTGTTTTTT.

This clone was counted only a few times. The J gene is TRBJ1-3, the V gene TRBV7-9, with 7 bases aligning to TRBD1. Per germline, CDR1 SEHNR and CDR2 FQNEAQ (reference sequence). With 5 bases clipped from V and 10 bases from J, the junction kept 11 bases outside the gene matches. This CDR3 is built from 14 residues. DNA for the CDR3: TGTGCCAGCAGCCCGGACAGGCTAGGGGGGACCATATATTTT. Translating it yields CASSPDRLGGTIYF. The variable domain in full, completed from reference TRBV7-9 and TRBJ1-3, reads DTGVSQNPRHKITKRGQNVTFRCDPISEHNRLYWYRQTLGQGPEFLTYFQNEAQLEKSRLLSDRFSAERPKGSFSTLEIQRTEQGDSAMYLCASSPDRLGGTIYFGEGSWLTVV.

This chain connects TRBV9 to TRBJ2-1, with D maybe TRBD2 (7 bases). Germline CDR1 SGDLS, CDR2 YYNGEE. The germline V and J ends were trimmed by 3 bases and 5 bases, with 15 bases remaining between them. The CDR3 is 15 residues long. In DNA, the CDR3 is TGTGCCAGCAGCGCACTAGGGGGGGGAAACAATGAGCAGTTCTTC. Amino acid sequence: CASSALGGGNNEQFF. The variable domain in full, with the rest retrieved from reference TRBV9 and TRBJ2-1, is DSGVTQTPKHLITATGQRVTLRCSPRSGDLSVYWYQQSLDQGLQFLIQYYNGEERAKGNILERFSAQQFPDLHSELNLSSLELGDSALYFCASSALGGGNNEQFFGPGTRLTVL.

CDR3 in amino acids: CASRLTPTSGANVLTF. The CDR3 coding sequence is TGTGCCAGCCGCCTGACACCCACCTCTGGGGCCAACGTCCTGACTTTC. The chain recombines TRBV19 with TRBJ2-6, with unresolved D. V was trimmed by 9 bases and J by 0 bases, leaving 15 bases between them. The CDR3 is 16 amino acids. In germline, CDR1 is LNHDA, CDR2 SQIVND (reference sequence).